The source of this TCR beta chain is a study of OX40 agonist ivuxolimab in advanced cancers. Regarding the research as a whole: Ivuxolimab was an agonistic, fully human IgG2 monoclonal antibody directed against OX40 (CD134), a costimulatory receptor. Intravenous ivuxolimab was administered to patients every 2 weeks at six dose levels: 0.01, 0.1, 0.3, 1.5, 3 and 10 mg/kg. Among the roughly 52 dose-escalation patients, about 20 had hepatocellular carcinoma, roughly 15 melanoma, 9 renal cell carcinoma and 9 head and neck cancer. In the dose-escalation cohort, approximately 80% of patients were male, and the mean age was around 60 years with a range of about 20 to 90. Prior anti-PD-1, anti-PD-L1 or anti-CTLA-4 therapy was permitted, and checkpoint inhibitors had been received by roughly 40% of dose-escalation patients. Partial responses were achieved by three dose-escalation patients, of whom one had hepatocellular carcinoma and two had cutaneous melanoma. The point of sequencing TCRbeta in the periphery was to test whether ivuxolimab changed TCR sequence diversity and drove clonal T-cell expansion. The paper describes the monotherapy dose-escalation part (N ≈ 52 patients) of the phase I trial of ivuxolimab.

Beyond this particular receptor, the publication reports: Low levels of normalized T-cell clonal expansion were also seen in some patients who did not respond. In the 0.1-3.0 mg/kg groups, partial responders had among the lowest normalized peripheral clonal expansion, particularly in CD8+ T cells. The antigen specificity of the clonally expanded peripheral T cells was not determined. Clonal expansion of both CD4+ and CD8+ blood T cells was observed from baseline to week 6 at doses 0.1 to 3.0 mg/kg. On average, CD8+ T cells showed more expanded clones than CD4+ T cells after ivuxolimab.

On this clone: The target of this receptor is not known. The sample holds no much larger clone one base away, and base qualities are not on file.

Genomic DNA was extracted from sorted cells for sequencing of the TCRbeta CDR3 region. TCRbeta CDR3 regions were sequenced using the immunoSEQ Assay. As stored in TCRdb, this immuneACCESS dataset retains in-frame rearrangements with V and J assigned. A fraction of the clones does not appear; measured against another copy, unresolved V genes explain less than half of the discrepancy, and the remainder lacks a known reason. This sample lists tens of thousands of clones; approximately 90% were detected once. 30% to 35% of the sample is taken by the ten largest. Patients with autoimmune disease history or receiving systemic immunosuppression were excluded from the trial. Peripheral blood for TCR sequencing was collected from all dose cohorts at baseline, on cycle 4 day 1, and on cycle 7 day 1. Samples were obtained from an open-label, multicenter, first-in-human phase I dose-escalation trial of ivuxolimab. Adults with locally advanced or metastatic melanoma, renal cell, hepatocellular, or head and neck squamous cell carcinoma were enrolled in the trial. CD4+ and CD8+ T cells were sorted separately from peripheral blood before TCR sequencing.

The trim is 5 bases for V and 8 bases for J, with a gap of 19 bases between the germline ends. CDR1 and CDR2 are drawn from the germline V gene: SGHVS, FQNEAQ. Inclusive of the bounding cysteine and phenylalanine, the CDR3 is 15 residues long. Just CDR3 DNA is preserved here, 45 bases in frame from base 1. This chain is built from TRBV7-8 and TRBJ2-4; the D gene remains uncertain. The sample was CD4+ or CD8+ T cells sorted from blood, taken in a trial of the OX40 agonist ivuxolimab. The TCR originated in an adult with an advanced solid tumor such as melanoma, head and neck, liver or kidney cancer. CDR3 reads: CASSGPRAPLDIQYF. DNA sequence: TGTGCCAGCAGCGGGCCCCGGGCGCCATTGGACATTCAGTACTTC.